The 26 T cell receptor beta chains given below trace back to one sample, sequenced in a study of vaccination and CD4 T cells after COVID-19 (dated 2022 in TCRdb). The receptor library was made with PCR. The sequencing machine was an Illumina iSeq 100. DNA from cultured CD4+ T cells underwent TCR sequencing with the Oncomine TCR Beta short-read assay at the Johns Hopkins FTIC core. In TCRdb, the public reads were trimmed at Q25 with fastp and aligned with MiXCR, with productive beta chains retained. A single entry per CDR3 protein holds the most common genes and DNA from its merged rows. A total of around 15,000 distinct CDR3 sequences appear in this sample, about 60% of them only once. Jointly, the top ten make up approximately 11% of the sample. Antigen specificity for these receptors is unknown. Sample treatment or condition, as interpreted from the label and publication: approximately 9-day PBMC culture with coronavirus spike peptide pools or control peptides (ViraFEST assay).

Sequencing was done on a sample of CD4+ T cells from blood, cultured in vitro. These receptors all come from a human donor who had recovered from COVID-19.

The chain is built from TRBV6-5 and TRBJ2-5; D not certain. Germline CDR1 MNHEY, CDR2 SVGAGI. The V end lost 0 bases, the J end lost 5 bases, and 10 bases lay between the germline ends. This CDR3 contains 14 residues. CDR3 sequence reads: CASSYSMPSETQYF. CDR3 nucleotide sequence: TGTGCCAGCAGTTACTCGATGCCCTCGGAGACCCAGTACTTC.

The rearrangement links TRBV7-9 to TRBJ1-2, with TRBD1 as a possible D gene (5 bases). Germline values: CDR1 SEHNR, CDR2 FQNEAQ (reference sequence). The CDR3 has 14 residues. V gave up 5 bases and J gave up 4 bases, with 14 bases separating them. The CDR3 nucleotides read TGTGCCAGCAGCATCATGGGGCTACCCTATGGCTACACCTTC. The encoded protein is CASSIMGLPYGYTF.

V gene TRBV30 combines with J gene TRBJ2-2; 8 bases line up with TRBD2. Germline values: CDR1 GTSNPN, CDR2 SVGIG (reference sequence). This CDR3 is 16 amino acids long. V trimming: 2 bases; J trimming: 0 bases; junction bases outside the gene matches: 5. CDR3 protein: CAWSRGAGANTGELFF. CDR3 coding DNA: TGTGCCTGGAGTCGAGGAGCGGGAGCGAACACCGGGGAGCTGTTTTTT.

The CDR3 region has the DNA TGCAGTGCTAGTTCCGGACAAAGTATAATGAAAAAACTGTTTTTT. Translated, it gives CSASSGQSIMKKLFF. The gene calls are TRBV20-1 and TRBJ1-4, with a possible D match to TRBD1 (5 bases). V lost 3 bases and J 9 bases, leaving 20 bases between the germline ends. The CDR3 is made up of 15 amino acids. Germline loops: CDR1 DFQATT, CDR2 SNEGSKA (reference sequence).

This clonotype showed up just a few times. The rearrangement links TRBV6-2 or TRBV6-3 to TRBJ1-5, with D maybe TRBD1 (5 bases). The CDR3 extends over 14 amino acids. V lost 2 bases to trimming and J lost 4 bases, with 9 bases between them. Germline V gives CDR1 MNHEY, CDR2 SVGEGT. CDR3 residues: CASSYKGRNQPQHF. In DNA form, the CDR3 reads TGTGCCAGCAGTTACAAGGGGAGGAATCAGCCCCAGCATTTT.

A remark on this clonotype: The junction departs from the called germline gene at one end, perhaps through a read error. The gene calls are TRBV20-1 and TRBJ1-5, with D tentatively TRBD1 (5 bases). The CDR3 has 15 residues. Looked up from germline, CDR1 is DFQATT and CDR2 is SNEGSKA (reference sequence). CDR3 nucleotide sequence: TGCAGTGCTTCCGCGGGGACCTCTAGCTATCAGCCCCAGCATTTT. It yields the protein CSASAGTSSYQPQHF.

The J gene is TRBJ1-2, the V gene TRBV4-1; the D is unclear. V dropped 4 bases and J dropped 4 bases, with 16 bases sitting between them. This CDR3 has 15 amino acids. The germline CDR1 and CDR2 sequences are MGHRA and YSYEKL. The CDR3 spells CASSPSELSSYGYTF. CDR3 DNA: TGCGCCAGCAGCCCCTCTGAATTATCCTCCTATGGCTACACCTTC.

This clonotype was seen more than once but under ten times. This chain links TRBV6-1 with TRBJ2-7; 7 nucleotides agree with TRBD2. Germline CDR1 and CDR2: MNHNS and SASEGT. Unmatched junction bases numbered 8, after V lost 6 bases and J lost 6 bases. This CDR3 has 13 amino acids. CDR3 coding DNA: TGTGCCAGCAGAGCCAGCGGGATCGGCGAGCAGTACTTC. This gives the protein CASRASGIGEQYF.

The chain employs TRBV7-9 and TRBJ2-5; the D gene is possibly TRBD2 (5 bases). This CDR3 has 23 amino acids. Trimming cost V 3 bases and J 5 bases, with 40 bases left between them. The V gene's germline CDR1 is SEHNR and CDR2 FQNEAQ (reference sequence). The CDR3 loop reads CASSFFRSWDLPTRLQSGETQYF. DNA for the CDR3: TGTGCCAGCAGCTTCTTTCGTTCTTGGGATTTGCCTACAAGACTTCAGTCGGGGGAGACCCAGTACTTC.

This clonotype is medium-sized in the sample. The chain couples TRBV7-6 to TRBJ2-6, with no clear D. Between the trimmed V and J ends, which lost 4 bases and 2 bases, there was a span of 0 bases. This CDR3 region has 12 residues. CDR1 SGHVS and CDR2 FNYEAQ come from the germline V gene. The CDR3 coding sequence is TGTGCCAGCAGCTCTGGGGCCAACGTCCTGACTTTC. Its protein is CASSSGANVLTF.

This rearrangement joins TRBV7-2 to TRBJ2-7; D is ambiguous. Trimming cost V 5 bases and J 2 bases, with 13 bases left between them. Per the germline V gene, CDR1 is SGHTA and CDR2 is FQGNSA. CDR3 size: 14 residues. CDR3 DNA sequence: TGTGCCAGCAGCCTCGGCGGAGTCACCTACGAGCAGTACTTC. Protein product: CASSLGGVTYEQYF.

The V and J genes are TRBV6-2 or TRBV6-3 and TRBJ2-1; 12 bases match TRBD2. This CDR3 spans 14 amino acids. CDR1 and CDR2 from the germline V gene are MNHEY and SVGEGT. V lost 8 bases to trimming and J lost 10 bases; unmatched junction nucleotides: 9. The CDR3 reads CASGRSGTSGEQFF. Written as DNA, the CDR3 is TGTGCCAGCGGTCGATCCGGGACTAGCGGGGAGCAGTTCTTC.

The CDR3 protein is CATSDGASDTQYF. CDR3 sequence (DNA): TGTGCCACCAGTGATGGGGCCTCAGATACGCAGTATTTT. The chain carries TRBV24-1 and TRBJ2-3, with a tentative D call TRBD1 (5 bases). The V gene's germline CDR1 is KGHDR and CDR2 SFDVKD. This CDR3 comprises 13 residues. Trimming left V 3 bases short and J 4 bases short, with 7 bases between.

This clonotype came up a few times. At one end, the junction sequence differs from germline, possibly due to a read error. V is TRBV5-5 and J is TRBJ2-7; 13 positions match TRBD2. The germline V gene encodes CDR1 SGHKS and CDR2 YYEKEE (reference sequence). This CDR3 has 15 amino acids. Here the CDR3 DNA reads TGCGCCAGCAGCTACCGACTAGCGGGGGGCTACGAGCAGTACTTC. Translated, it gives CASSYRLAGGYEQYF.

The sample holds a few counts of this clonotype. V is TRBV7-8 and J is TRBJ1-1; D remains ambiguous. Germline lookup yields CDR1 SGHVS and CDR2 FQNEAQ. The CDR3 runs to 15 residues. The ends were cut back, 0 bases at V and 6 bases at J, with 14 bases in the middle. CDR3 residues: CASSLARTGGSEAFF. Written as DNA, the CDR3 is TGTGCCAGCAGCTTAGCAAGAACCGGAGGCTCTGAAGCTTTCTTT.

The V call is TRBV20-1, the J call TRBJ2-1; 7 bases map to TRBD2. The length of the CDR3 is 15 residues. V gave up 6 bases and J gave up 7 bases; unmatched junction bases: 15. Per the germline V gene, CDR1 is DFQATT and CDR2 is SNEGSKA (reference sequence). The CDR3 loop reads CSARSGGRDGNEQFF. CDR3 nucleotides: TGCAGTGCCCGATCCGGCGGGAGAGATGGGAATGAGCAGTTCTTC.

V gene TRBV24-1 combines with J gene TRBJ2-1; no clear D. Deletions cut 2 bases from V and 7 bases from J, with 8 bases between. CDR1 is KGHDR and CDR2 is SFDVKD in the germline V gene. This CDR3 spans 13 amino acids. The DNA for the CDR3 is TGTGCCACCAGTGATTCTTCTCCTAATGAGCAGTTCTTC. Protein product: CATSDSSPNEQFF.

The V call is TRBV19, the J call TRBJ2-5, with D maybe TRBD2 (5 bases). Germline CDR1 LNHDA, CDR2 SQIVND (reference sequence). This CDR3 region has 13 residues. The ends were cut back, 5 bases at V and 0 bases at J, with 7 bases in the middle. The CDR3 loop is CASSARDQETQYF. The CDR3 DNA sequence: TGTGCCAGTAGTGCGAGGGACCAAGAGACCCAGTACTTC.

This chain uses TRBV6-1 with TRBJ1-2; D perhaps matches TRBD1 (5 bases). The germline V gene has CDR1 MNHNS and CDR2 SASEGT. The CDR3 spans 13 residues. V lost 7 bases and J 6 bases, leaving 15 bases between the germline ends. In nucleotides, the CDR3 is TGTGCCAGCACCCTATTTCGGGGGGATGGCTACACCTTC. Its translation is CASTLFRGDGYTF.

The rearrangement uses TRBV20-1 and TRBJ2-7; D tentatively reads TRBD1 or TRBD2 (5 bases each). The CDR3 loop spans 14 amino acids. Trimming pared 6 bases from V and 0 bases from J, leaving 15 bases between. CDR1 is DFQATT, CDR2 SNEGSKA, per germline (reference sequence). The CDR3 DNA follows: TGCAGTGCCAAGGGACCGTATTCCTCCTACGAGCAGTACTTC. It codes for CSAKGPYSSYEQYF.

This clonotype was detected only a few times. The rearrangement uses TRBV6-1 and TRBJ2-6; TRBD1 agrees at 7 bases. The CDR3 runs to 16 residues. Germline V CDR1 and CDR2: MNHNS, SASEGT. V gave up 5 bases and J gave up 2 bases; unmatched junction bases: 6. The CDR3 here is CASSQSQGTGANVLTF. Written as DNA, the CDR3 is TGTGCCAGCAGTCAATCACAGGGGACTGGGGCCAACGTCCTGACTTTC.

This clonotype was counted a few times. The chain employs TRBV4-3 and TRBJ2-7; D gene ambiguous. The V gene's germline CDR1 is LGHNA and CDR2 YSLEER. The CDR3 sequence is 14 residues long. The V and J ends lost 0 bases and 0 bases respectively, with 6 bases between them. CDR3 bases: TGCGCCAGCAGCCAAGATCCGAGCTCCTACGAGCAGTACTTC. Encoded protein: CASSQDPSSYEQYF.

This clonotype showed up just a few times. The chain combines TRBV2 with TRBJ1-1, with D perhaps TRBD1 (6 bases). CDR1 and CDR2 (germline): SNHLY, FYNNEI. V was cut by 2 bases and J by 3 bases, with 13 bases left in between. The CDR3 contains 15 residues. This CDR3 is CASSENSGGYTEAFF. As DNA, the CDR3 is TGTGCCAGCAGTGAAAATTCGGGGGGCTACACTGAAGCTTTCTTT.

This sequence joins TRBV5-1 and TRBJ2-5; the match to TRBD2 covers 8 bases. CDR3 size: 14 residues. Germline V gene lookup returns CDR1 SGHRS and CDR2 YFSETQ. Trimming at V came to 4 bases and at J to 5 bases, leaving 7 bases not matched to a gene. CDR3 sequence reads: CASSAAGVGETQYF. CDR3 in DNA: TGCGCCAGCAGCGCAGCGGGAGTGGGGGAGACCCAGTACTTC. Looking up the rest from reference TRBV5-1 and TRBJ2-5 gives the full variable domain: KAGVTQTPRYLIKTRGQQVTLSCSPISGHRSVSWYQQTPGQGLQFLFEYFSETQRNKGNFPGRFSGRQFSNSRSEMNVSTLELGDSALYLCASSAAGVGETQYFGPGTRLLVL.

This clonotype was counted once. This chain uses TRBV7-3 with TRBJ2-7, with TRBD2 identical over 9 bases. This CDR3 region has 14 residues. The germline V gene has CDR1 SGHTA and CDR2 FQGTGA. Trimming at V came to 2 bases and at J to 2 bases, leaving 1 base not matched to a gene. The CDR3 DNA is TGTGCCAGCAGCTTAGCGGGAGGGGCCTACGAGCAGTACTTC. Translated: CASSLAGGAYEQYF.

The chain joins TRBV24-1 to TRBJ2-5, with TRBD1 matching 7 bases. The CDR3 loop spans 14 amino acids. Germline CDR1 and CDR2: KGHDR and SFDVKD. Trimming at V came to 4 bases and at J to 8 bases, leaving 9 bases not matched to a gene. The CDR3 DNA sequence: TGTGCCACCAGTGAACGTCGAACAGGGGCCACCCAGTACTTC. Amino acid sequence: CATSERRTGATQYF.